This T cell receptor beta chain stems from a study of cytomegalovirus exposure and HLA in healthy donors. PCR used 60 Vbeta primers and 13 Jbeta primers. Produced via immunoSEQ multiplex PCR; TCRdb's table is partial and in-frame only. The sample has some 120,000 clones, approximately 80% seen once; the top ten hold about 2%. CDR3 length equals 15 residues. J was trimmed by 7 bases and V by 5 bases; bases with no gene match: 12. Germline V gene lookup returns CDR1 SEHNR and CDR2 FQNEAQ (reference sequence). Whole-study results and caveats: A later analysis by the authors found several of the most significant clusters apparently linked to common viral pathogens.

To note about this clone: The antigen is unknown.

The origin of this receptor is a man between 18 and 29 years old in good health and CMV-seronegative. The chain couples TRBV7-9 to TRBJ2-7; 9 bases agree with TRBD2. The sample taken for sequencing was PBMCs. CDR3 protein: CASSPFLAGVGEQYF. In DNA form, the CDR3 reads TGTGCCAGCAGCCCCTTTTTAGCGGGAGTAGGAGAGCAGTACTTC.